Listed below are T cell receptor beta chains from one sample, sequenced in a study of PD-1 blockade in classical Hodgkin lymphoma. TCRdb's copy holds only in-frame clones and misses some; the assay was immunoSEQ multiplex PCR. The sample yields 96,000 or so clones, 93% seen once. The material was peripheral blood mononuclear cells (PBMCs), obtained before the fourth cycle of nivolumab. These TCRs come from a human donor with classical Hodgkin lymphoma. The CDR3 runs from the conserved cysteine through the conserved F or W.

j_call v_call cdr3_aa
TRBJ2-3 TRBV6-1 CASSGDRLATDTQYF
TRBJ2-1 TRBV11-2 CASTGLVNEQFF
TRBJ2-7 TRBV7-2 CASSSLKGFSYEQYF
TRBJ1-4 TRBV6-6 CASSHRGLGTGEKLFF
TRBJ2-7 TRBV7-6 CASSLSQGSEQYF
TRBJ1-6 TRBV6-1 CASSELWATENSPLHF
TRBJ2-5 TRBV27 CASSFQGAETQYF
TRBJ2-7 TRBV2 CASSEATGGREQYF
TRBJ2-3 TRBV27 CARGGECMETQYF
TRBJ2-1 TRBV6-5 CASSYSRLPTYNEQFF
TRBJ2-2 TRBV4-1 CASSQEGGTGELFF
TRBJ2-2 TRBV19 CASNVRGGAGELFF
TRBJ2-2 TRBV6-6 CASRLRQGTAGELFF
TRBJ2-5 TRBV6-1 CATTFDRDRGETQYF
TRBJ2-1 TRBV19 CASSMNSGSYNEQFF
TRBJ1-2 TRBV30 CAWNRPGTASGYGYTF
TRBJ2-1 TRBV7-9 CASSLPRVVGVGNEQFF
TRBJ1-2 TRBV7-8 CASSERTGVPYGYTF
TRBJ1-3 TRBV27 CATGREGRSGNTIYF
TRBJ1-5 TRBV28 CASSPLRGSNQPQHF
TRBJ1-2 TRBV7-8 CASSLETFYYGYTF
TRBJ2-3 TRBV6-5 CASSYPDSTDTQYF
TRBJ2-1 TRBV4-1 CATTDRYNEQFF
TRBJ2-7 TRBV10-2 CASSDMDLAGHEQYF
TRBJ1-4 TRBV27 CASSFNDANEKLFF
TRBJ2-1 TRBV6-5 CASRPEPPGYNEQFF
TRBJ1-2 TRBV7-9 CASSLAAGTHGYTF
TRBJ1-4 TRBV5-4 CASSLDGRLFF
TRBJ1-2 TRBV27 CATFRGGLGGGYTF
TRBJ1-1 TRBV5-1 CASSFLLMNTEAFF
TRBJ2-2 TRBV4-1 CASSQVRTSNTGELFF
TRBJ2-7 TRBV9 CASSVVAGAENEQYF
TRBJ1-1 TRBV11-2 CASSLDRGPTEAFF
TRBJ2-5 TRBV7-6 CASSLGLAGVETQYF
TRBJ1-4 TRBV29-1 CSAQKAGGEKLFF
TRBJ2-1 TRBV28 CASRTLWGDRLSSYNEQFF
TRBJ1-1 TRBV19 CASSGGLWTEAFF
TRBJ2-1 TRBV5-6 CASSLDLLAGYNEQFF
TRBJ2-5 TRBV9 CASSSRGRSAETQYF
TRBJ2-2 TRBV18 CASSPNTGELFF
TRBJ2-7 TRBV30 CAWSRGLHEQYF
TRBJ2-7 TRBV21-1 CASSKGLARTYEQYF
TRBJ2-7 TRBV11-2 CASSHSSSRYEQYF
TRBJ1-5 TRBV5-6 CASSGDRGLSQPQHF
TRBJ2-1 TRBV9 CASSVVGALYNEQFF
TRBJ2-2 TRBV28 CASSLLPNTGELFF
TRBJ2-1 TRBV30 CAWRGGPVQFF
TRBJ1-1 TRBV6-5 CASSSYKDGLNTEAFF
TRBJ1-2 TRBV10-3 CAISERRGQGNYGYTF
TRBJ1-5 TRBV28 CASTELGNQPQHF
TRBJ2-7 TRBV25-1 CASKGLYEQYF
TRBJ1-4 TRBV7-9 CASSIGQSGNEKLFF
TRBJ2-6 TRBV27 CASSLGLVPSGANVLTF
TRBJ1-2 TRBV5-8 CASTPRGPTMDGYTF
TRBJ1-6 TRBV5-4 CASSSDPSYNSPLHF